This T cell receptor beta chain originates from a study of blood T cell repertoires in COVID-19 (dated by TCRdb to 2018 to 2021). As for the study more broadly: Collaborator samples came from the United States, Italy and Spain and covered acute and convalescent phases of COVID-19. The samples were drawn from two sources: the first 160 participants of the ongoing ImmuneRACE study, and fewer than 1,500 subjects contributed by 6 global collaborators. Where available, HLA class I and class II types were obtained from metadata supplied by the sample provider rather than from assay-based typing. The dataset comprised deeply sampled blood TCRbeta repertoires from subjects exposed to, actively infected with, or recovered from COVID-19. The material from the prospective study consisted of cDNA or gDNA derived from T cells, B-cell-depleted T cells, or PBMCs. A freely available public database, intended as a resource for researchers studying the immune response to SARS-CoV-2, is where the repertoires were released. Sample metadata almost always included a de-identified subject ID, COVID-19 status, age in years and sex.

About this clone itself: Its recognized antigen is unknown. Per-base quality was not reported, and no clone a single base away is much larger than it.

What the study reported, not specific to this receptor: How much clinical and demographic metadata was included differed by source and by participant, and the metadata was provided uncurated.

TCRbeta CDR3 regions were amplified from genomic DNA using the immunoSEQ Assay, a bias-controlled multiplex PCR. The original methods were these. The number of nucleated cells in each sample was estimated by amplification of reference gene primers within the assay. To quantify the absolute abundance of each unique TCRbeta CDR3 rearrangement, sequence reads were collapsed and filtered. For each sample, productive Simpson clonality was calculated as the square root of Simpson's diversity index over productive rearrangements. TCRdb took this table from immuneACCESS and kept in-frame rearrangements with V and J called. Such tables lack part of the clones; where checked against another copy, unresolved V genes explain under half of the gap, and the rest is unexplained. That table is the source of V, J and clone size, and D and trimming were worked out from the DNA. Counted in this sample were roughly 150,000 clones; 80% to 90% of them appeared once. The ten top clones hold about 15% of the sample.

CDR1 is given as SEHNR and CDR2 as FQNEAQ, both from the germline V gene (reference sequence). From the cysteine up to the phenylalanine, the CDR3 has a length of 13 residues. Kept here is only the CDR3 DNA, which spans 39 bases and is read in frame from base 1. Trimming at the junction amounts to 5 bases on V and 10 bases on J, and the germline ends lie 17 bases apart. Collaborating institutions collected whole blood in K2EDTA tubes following their own protocols. For TCRbeta analysis, collaborators shipped samples as frozen whole blood, isolated PBMCs, or DNA extracted from either of those sample types.

The specimen was peripheral blood. The origin of this receptor is a woman in her thirties or forties with acute or convalescent COVID-19. The chain couples TRBV7-9 to TRBJ1-1, with the D segment identity uncertain. The CDR3 has the sequence CASSPPSVGLAFF. The DNA reads as follows: TGTGCCAGCAGCCCCCCATCCGTGGGCTTAGCTTTCTTT.